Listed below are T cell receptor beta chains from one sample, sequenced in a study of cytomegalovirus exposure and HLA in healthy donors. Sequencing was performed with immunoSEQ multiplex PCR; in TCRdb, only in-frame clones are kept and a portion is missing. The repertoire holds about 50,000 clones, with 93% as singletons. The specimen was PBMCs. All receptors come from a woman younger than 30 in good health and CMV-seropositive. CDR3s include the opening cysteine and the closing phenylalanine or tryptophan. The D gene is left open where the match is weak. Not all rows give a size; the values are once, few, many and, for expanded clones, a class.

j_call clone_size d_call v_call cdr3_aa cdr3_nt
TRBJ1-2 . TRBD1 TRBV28 CASRQQGAGGYTF TGTGCCAGCAGACAACAGGGGGCCGGTGGCTACACCTTC
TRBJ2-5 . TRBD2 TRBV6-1 CASSQPGLAEETQYF TGTGCCAGCAGTCAACCGGGACTAGCAGAAGAGACCCAGTACTTC
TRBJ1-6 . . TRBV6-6 CASSSKQGYNSPLHF TGTGCCAGCAGTTCCAAACAGGGCTATAATTCACCCCTCCACTTT
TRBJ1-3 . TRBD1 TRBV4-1 CASSQRGQGATGNTIYF TGCGCCAGCAGCCAGAGGGGACAGGGGGCGACTGGAAACACCATATATTTT
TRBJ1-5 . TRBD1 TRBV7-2 CASSPTRTGLVQPQHF TGTGCCAGCAGCCCAACGAGGACAGGGCTGGTTCAGCCCCAGCATTTT
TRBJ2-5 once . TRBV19 CASSRRQPEETQYF TGTGCCAGTAGTAGGAGACAGCCCGAAGAGACCCAGTACTTC
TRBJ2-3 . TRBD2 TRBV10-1 CASSDGGLAVDTQYF TGCGCCAGCAGTGATGGGGGACTAGCGGTTGATACGCAGTATTTT
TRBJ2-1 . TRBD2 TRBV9 CASTGLAVYNEQFF TGTGCCAGCACTGGACTAGCGGTTTACAATGAGCAGTTCTTC
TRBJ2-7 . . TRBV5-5 CASSLTGYEQYF TGTGCCAGCAGCTTGACAGGGTACGAGCAGTACTTC
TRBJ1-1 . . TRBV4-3 CASSQGEGQYTEAFF TGCGCCAGCAGCCAAGGGGAGGGTCAATACACTGAAGCTTTCTTT
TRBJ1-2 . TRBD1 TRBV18 CASSPDRVKNYGYTF TGTGCCAGCTCACCCGACAGGGTGAAAAACTATGGCTACACCTTC
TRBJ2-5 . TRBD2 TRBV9 CASSVQRGGLETQYF TGTGCCAGCAGCGTCCAGCGGGGAGGCCTTGAGACCCAGTACTTC
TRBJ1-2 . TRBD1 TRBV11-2 CASSLGSRTGGGYTF TGTGCCAGCAGCTTAGGAAGTAGGACAGGGGGAGGCTACACCTTC
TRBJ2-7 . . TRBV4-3 CASSQDRQVLDEQYF TGCGCCAGCAGCCAAGATCGGCAGGTTTTGGACGAGCAGTACTTC
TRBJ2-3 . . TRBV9 CASSGVGRSTDTQYF TGTGCCAGCAGCGGAGTGGGGAGGTCCACAGATACGCAGTATTTT
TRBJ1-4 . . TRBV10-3 CAISESSGTRNEKLFF TGTGCCATCAGTGAGTCGAGCGGCACCCGTAATGAAAAACTGTTTTTT
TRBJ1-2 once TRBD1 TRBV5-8 CASSSSGTGDYGYTF TGTGCCAGCAGCTCCTCCGGGACAGGGGACTATGGCTACACCTTC
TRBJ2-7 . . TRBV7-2 CASSLAVGTYEQYF TGTGCCAGCAGCTTAGCCGTCGGGACCTACGAGCAGTACTTC
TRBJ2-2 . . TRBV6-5 CASSYDRSNTGELFF TGTGCCAGCAGTTACGACAGGTCGAACACCGGGGAGCTGTTTTTT
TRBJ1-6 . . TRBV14 CASSYGQGGLPLHF TGTGCCAGCAGCTACGGACAAGGAGGGCTACCCCTCCACTTT
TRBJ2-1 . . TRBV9 CASSVETGSYNEQFF TGTGCCAGCAGCGTAGAAACAGGGTCCTACAATGAGCAGTTCTTC
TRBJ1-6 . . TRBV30 CAWSVSPSPLHF TGTGCCTGGAGTGTCTCTCCTTCACCCCTCCACTTT
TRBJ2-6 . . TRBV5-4 CASRPRRDSGANVLTF TGTGCCAGCAGGCCACGGAGGGACTCTGGGGCCAACGTCCTGACTTTC
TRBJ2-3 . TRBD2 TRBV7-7 CASSLNAGVGDTQYF TGTGCCAGCAGCTTAAACGCGGGGGTAGGCGATACGCAGTATTTT
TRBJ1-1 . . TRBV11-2 CASSLFRVNTEAFF TGTGCCAGCAGCTTATTCCGGGTGAACACTGAAGCTTTCTTT
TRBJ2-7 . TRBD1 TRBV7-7 CASSLSGGNSYEQYF TGTGCCAGCAGCTTATCAGGGGGAAACTCCTACGAGCAGTACTTC
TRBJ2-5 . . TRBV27 CASSFSLAGETQYF TGTGCCAGCAGTTTCTCTCTAGCCGGGGAGACCCAGTACTTC
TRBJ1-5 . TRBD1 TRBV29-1 CSVVQGWGGNQPQHF TGCAGCGTTGTACAGGGGTGGGGAGGCAATCAGCCCCAGCATTTT
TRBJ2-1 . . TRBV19 CASSIDPQGPDNEQFF TGTGCCAGTAGTATAGATCCCCAGGGGCCTGACAATGAGCAGTTCTTC
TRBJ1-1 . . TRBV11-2 CASRPPLLRTEAFF TGTGCCAGCCGCCCGCCCCTGTTACGGACTGAAGCTTTCTTT
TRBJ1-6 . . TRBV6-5 CASSYLSAGTNSPLHF TGTGCCAGCAGTTATCTCTCGGCGGGTACTAACTCACCCCTCCACTTT
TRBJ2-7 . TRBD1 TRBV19 CASRRTGTYEQYF TGTGCCAGTAGACGGACAGGAACCTACGAGCAGTACTTC
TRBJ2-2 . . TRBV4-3 CASSQGRGELFF TGCGCCAGCAGCCAAGGGAGGGGGGAGCTGTTTTTT
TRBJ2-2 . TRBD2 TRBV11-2 CGSGLAGTTGELFF TGTGGAAGCGGACTAGCGGGGACCACCGGGGAGCTGTTTTTT
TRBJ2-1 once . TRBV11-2 CASSLGQVNEQFF TGTGCCAGCAGCTTAGGGCAGGTCAATGAGCAGTTCTTC
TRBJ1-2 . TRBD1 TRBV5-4 CASSLTGAMSYGYTF TGTGCCAGCAGCCTTACAGGGGCGATGTCTTATGGCTACACCTTC
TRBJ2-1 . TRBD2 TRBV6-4 CASSDRAGGPGEQFF TGTGCCAGCAGTGACCGAGCGGGGGGGCCGGGTGAGCAGTTCTTC
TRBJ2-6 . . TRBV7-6 CASSRTESSGANVLTF TGTGCCAGCAGCCGGACAGAAAGCTCTGGGGCCAACGTCCTGACTTTC
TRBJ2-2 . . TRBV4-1 CASSQVWSGTSNTGELFF TGCGCCAGCAGCCAAGTCTGGTCCGGGACTTCGAACACCGGGGAGCTGTTTTTT
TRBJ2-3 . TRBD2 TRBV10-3 CAYSPLAGGLPDTQYF TGTGCCTATTCTCCACTAGCGGGGGGCCTTCCAGATACGCAGTATTTT
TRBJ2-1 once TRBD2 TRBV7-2 CASKAGGDNEQFF TGTGCCAGCAAAGCGGGGGGGGACAATGAGCAGTTCTTC
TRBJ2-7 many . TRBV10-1 CASSESEEGDEQYF TGCGCCAGCAGTGAGTCTGAGGAAGGGGACGAGCAGTACTTC
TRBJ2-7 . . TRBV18 CASSRGRQNEQYF TGTGCCAGCTCACGGGGAAGACAGAACGAGCAGTACTTC
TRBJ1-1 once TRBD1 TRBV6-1 CASILDREITEAFF TGTGCCAGCATACTCGACAGGGAGATCACTGAAGCTTTCTTT
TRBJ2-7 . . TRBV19 CASSNQAWSYEQYF TGTGCCAGTAGTAATCAGGCTTGGTCCTACGAGCAGTACTTC
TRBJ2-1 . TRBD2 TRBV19 CASSKGLADLNEQFF TGTGCCAGTAGTAAGGGACTAGCGGACCTCAATGAGCAGTTCTTC
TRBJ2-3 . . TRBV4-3 CASSSSTTSDMSDTQYF TGCGCCAGCAGCTCCTCCACGACATCCGATATGTCAGATACGCAGTATTTT
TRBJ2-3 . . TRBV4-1 CASSQENSRDVTQYF TGCGCCAGCAGCCAAGAGAATTCGCGGGACGTTACGCAGTATTTT
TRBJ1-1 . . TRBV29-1 CSVAITNTEAFF TGCAGCGTCGCGATCACGAACACTGAAGCTTTCTTT
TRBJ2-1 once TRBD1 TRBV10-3 CAIRGTGSYNEQFF TGTGCCATCAGGGGGACAGGGTCCTACAATGAGCAGTTCTTC
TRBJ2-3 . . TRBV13 CASSPVSGNLAADTQYF TGTGCCAGCAGCCCGGTGTCGGGAAACTTGGCTGCCGATACGCAGTATTTT
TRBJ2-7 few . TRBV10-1 CASSSGYEQYF TGCGCCAGCAGTTCAGGGTACGAGCAGTACTTC
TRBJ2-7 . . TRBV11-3 CASSPGVSPYEQYF TGTGCCAGCAGCCCTGGAGTCAGTCCCTACGAGCAGTACTTC
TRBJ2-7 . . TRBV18 CASSPSSYEQYF TGTGCCAGCTCACCGAGCTCCTACGAGCAGTACTTC
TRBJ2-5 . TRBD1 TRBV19 CASSPDRVRETQYF TGTGCCAGTAGTCCCGACAGGGTGCGGGAGACCCAGTACTTC
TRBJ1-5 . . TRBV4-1 CASSPRLTGGNQPQHF TGCGCCAGCAGCCCTAGACTCACGGGAGGCAATCAGCCCCAGCATTTT
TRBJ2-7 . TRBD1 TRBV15 CATSRSTGAEQYF TGTGCCACCAGCAGATCAACAGGGGCCGAGCAGTACTTC
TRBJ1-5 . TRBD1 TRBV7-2 CASSPRQGNSNQPQHF TGTGCCAGCAGCCCTCGACAGGGTAATAGCAATCAGCCCCAGCATTTT
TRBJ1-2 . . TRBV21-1 CASSVRTGAYGYTF TGTGCCAGCAGCGTCCGGACAGGAGCCTATGGCTACACCTTC
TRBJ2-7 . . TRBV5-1 CASSAGQSYEQYF TGCGCCAGCAGCGCGGGACAGAGCTACGAGCAGTACTTC